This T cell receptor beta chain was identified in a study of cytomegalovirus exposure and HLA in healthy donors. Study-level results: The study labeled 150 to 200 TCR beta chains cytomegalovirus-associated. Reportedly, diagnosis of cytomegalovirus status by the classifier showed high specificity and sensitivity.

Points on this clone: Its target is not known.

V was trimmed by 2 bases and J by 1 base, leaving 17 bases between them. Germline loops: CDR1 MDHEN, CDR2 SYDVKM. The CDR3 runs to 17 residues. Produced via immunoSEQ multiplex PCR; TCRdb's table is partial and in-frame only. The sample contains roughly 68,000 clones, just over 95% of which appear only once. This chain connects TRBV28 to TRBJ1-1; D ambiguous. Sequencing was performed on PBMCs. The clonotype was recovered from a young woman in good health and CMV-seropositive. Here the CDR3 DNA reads TGTGCCAGCAGTTTAGTTGTCGGGAATCTAGGGAACACTGAAGCTTTCTTT. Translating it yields CASSLVVGNLGNTEAFF.